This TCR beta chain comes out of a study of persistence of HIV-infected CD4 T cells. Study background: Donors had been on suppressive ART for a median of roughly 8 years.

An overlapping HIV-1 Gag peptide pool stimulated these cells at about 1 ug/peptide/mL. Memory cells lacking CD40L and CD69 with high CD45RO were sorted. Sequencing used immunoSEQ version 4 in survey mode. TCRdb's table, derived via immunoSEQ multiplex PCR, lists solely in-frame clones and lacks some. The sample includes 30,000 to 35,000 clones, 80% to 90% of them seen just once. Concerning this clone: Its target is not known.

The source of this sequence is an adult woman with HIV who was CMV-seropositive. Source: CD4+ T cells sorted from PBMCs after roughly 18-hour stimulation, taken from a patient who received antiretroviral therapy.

The CDR3 nucleotides are TGCGCCAGCAGCCACGGGACTAGCGGGGTCGAGACCCAGTACTTC. Its protein is CASSHGTSGVETQYF. The chain recombines TRBV4-3 with TRBJ2-5; 13 positions agree with TRBD2. Germline V gene data show CDR1 as LGHNA and CDR2 as YSLEER. The CDR3 is made up of 15 amino acids. V trimming: 3 bases; J trimming: 5 bases; junction bases outside the gene matches: 3.